This T cell receptor beta chain was profiled in a study of cytotoxic CD8 clonotypes in ibrutinib-treated CLL. The method was immunoSEQ multiplex PCR; TCRdb's version includes in-frame clones alone and lacks a portion of them. This sample has 95,000 to 100,000 clones; around 73% occur once, and the top ten carry under 35%. CDR1 and CDR2 (germline): SGHRS, YFSETQ. Trimming pared 8 bases from V and 2 bases from J, leaving 15 bases between. This CDR3 region has 14 residues. The sample in question was PBMCs, obtained after 12 months of ibrutinib treatment. The clonotype was recovered from a human donor with chronic lymphocytic leukemia. The gene calls are TRBV5-1 and TRBJ2-3; possible D gene TRBD1, 7 bases. Here the CDR3 DNA reads TGCGCCAGTCTGGAGGGGGCTTACACAGATACGCAGTATTTT. Amino acid sequence: CASLEGAYTDTQYF.